This T cell receptor beta chain came from a study of PD-1 blockade in mismatch repair-deficient tumors (dated by TCRdb to about 2017). Some background on the complete study: Between late 2013 and late 2016, the trial enrolled approximately 86 consecutive patients with approximately 13 types of mismatch repair-deficient cancer, all of whom had received prior treatment and were progressing. Tumor-associated T cell clones were tracked in the peripheral blood of patients responding to PD-1 blockade by deep sequencing of TCR CDR3 regions.

The CDR3 starts with the cysteine, ends with the phenylalanine, and has 16 residues. Just the 48-base CDR3 DNA is kept, in frame starting at base 1. Relative to germline, V is missing 3 bases and J is missing 6 bases, with 10 bases of the junction outside any gene match. Via the germline V gene, CDR1 is SGDLS and CDR2 YYNGEE. Mismatch repair deficiency was established in every enrolled patient by polymerase chain reaction or immunohistochemistry. TCR sequencing was performed for three patients who responded to pembrolizumab therapy. The phase II trial prospectively evaluated PD-1 blockade with pembrolizumab in advanced mismatch repair-deficient cancers, independent of tissue of origin. Peripheral blood T cell samples were gathered serially, both before PD-1 blockade started and at multiple time points afterward. Blood sampling times were expressed in weeks after the first pembrolizumab dose. Overall study outcomes, separate from this receptor: After pembrolizumab, tumor-resident clones, which were often undetectable in blood before treatment, expanded rapidly and then contracted, generally ahead of radiologic responses.

On this clone itself: Its antigen remains unidentified. Nothing much larger sits one base from this clone, and base qualities are not available.

Library construction relied on the immunoSEQ multiplex PCR assay. The clones in this table, taken by TCRdb from immuneACCESS, are in-frame only. Not every clone is retained; where verified, under half of the shortfall comes from an unresolved V gene, and the cause of the rest is unknown. This sample lists 130,000 or so clones; 85% to 90% were detected once. The biggest ten clones account for roughly 14% of the sample. The material was peripheral blood, obtained 44 weeks after starting pembrolizumab. The receptor chain draws on TRBV9 and TRBJ2-4; 9 middle bases align to TRBD1. This clonotype was obtained from an adult with mismatch repair-deficient cancer. The CDR3 in this case is CASSATGGPGGNIQYF. The nucleotide sequence reads as follows: TGTGCCAGCAGCGCAACAGGGGGCCCGGGGGGAAACATTCAGTACTTC.